This T cell receptor beta chain emerged from a study of cytomegalovirus exposure and HLA in healthy donors. Vbeta (60) and Jbeta (13) primers were used in the PCR. Data came from immunoSEQ multiplex PCR; TCRdb stores just in-frame clones and leaves some out. The sample includes around 130,000 clones, about 80% seen only once; the top ten take approximately 5%. The TCR was taken from a man aged 25-40 years in good health and CMV-seronegative. The sample consisted of PBMCs.

The CDR3 loop is CASSLTVGREGETQYF. The DNA for the CDR3 is TGTGCCAGCAGCTTAACGGTTGGGCGGGAGGGTGAGACCCAGTACTTC. This chain joins TRBV7-3 and TRBJ2-5; 9 bases line up with TRBD2. CDR1 is SGHTA, CDR2 FQGTGA, per germline. V lost 0 bases, J lost 5 bases, and 7 bases stayed unmatched. The CDR3 runs to 16 residues.